This TCR beta chain was recovered during a study of cytomegalovirus exposure and HLA in healthy donors. Study outcomes and limitations: The classifier reportedly diagnosed cytomegalovirus status with high specificity and sensitivity.

The CDR3 covers 14 residues. Germline assignment: CDR1 SGHRS and CDR2 YFSETQ. The ends lost 4 bases at V and 11 bases at J; junction bases unmatched: 8. The PCR had 60 Vbeta and 13 Jbeta primers. Generated by immunoSEQ multiplex PCR, the TCRdb table keeps only in-frame clones and is missing some. Found here are approximately 170,000 clones, around 81% of them singletons; the top ten hold 1.5% to 1.9%. This clone was counted a single time. The target antigen is unknown. The chain carries TRBV5-1 and TRBJ2-1, with 11 bases matching TRBD2. Material for sequencing was PBMCs. This clonotype was sampled from a middle-aged man in good health and CMV-seronegative. The DNA of the CDR3 is TGCGCCAGCAGCCCCGGGACTAGCGGAGTCCAGCAGTTCTTC. Its translation is CASSPGTSGVQQFF.